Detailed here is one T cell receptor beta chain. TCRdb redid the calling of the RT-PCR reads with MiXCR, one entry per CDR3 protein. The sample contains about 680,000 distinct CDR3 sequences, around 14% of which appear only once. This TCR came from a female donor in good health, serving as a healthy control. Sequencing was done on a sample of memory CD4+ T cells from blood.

The CDR3 loop reads CASRDTGLHNEQFF. CDR3 DNA: TGTGCCAGCAGAGATACGGGACTGCACAATGAGCAGTTCTTC. The gene calls are TRBV2 and TRBJ2-1; weak D call: TRBD2 (6 bases). This CDR3 has 14 residues. Trimming took off 6 bases at V and 5 bases at J, with 14 bases between the two ends. CDR1 SNHLY and CDR2 FYNNEI come from the germline V gene.